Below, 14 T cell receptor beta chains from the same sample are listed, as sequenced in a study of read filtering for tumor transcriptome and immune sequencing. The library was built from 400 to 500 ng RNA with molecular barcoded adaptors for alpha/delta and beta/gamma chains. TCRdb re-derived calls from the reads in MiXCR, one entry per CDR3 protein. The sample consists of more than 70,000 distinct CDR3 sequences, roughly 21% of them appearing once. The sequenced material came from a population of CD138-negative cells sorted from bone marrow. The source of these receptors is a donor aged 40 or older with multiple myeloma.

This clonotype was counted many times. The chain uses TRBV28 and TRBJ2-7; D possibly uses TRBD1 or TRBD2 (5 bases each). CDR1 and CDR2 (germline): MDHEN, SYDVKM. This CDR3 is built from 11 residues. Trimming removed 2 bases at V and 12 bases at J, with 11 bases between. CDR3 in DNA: TGTGCCAGCAGTTTAGGGACGAAACCGTACTTC. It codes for CASSLGTKPYF.

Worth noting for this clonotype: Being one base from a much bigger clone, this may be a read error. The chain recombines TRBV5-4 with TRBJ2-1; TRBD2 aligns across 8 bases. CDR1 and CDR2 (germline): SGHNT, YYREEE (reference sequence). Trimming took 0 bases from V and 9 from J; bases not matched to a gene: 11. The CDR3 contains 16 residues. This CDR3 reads CASSLGGGGILSEQFF. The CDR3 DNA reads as TGTGCCAGCAGCTTGGGTGGCGGGGGGATACTAAGTGAGCAGTTCTTC.

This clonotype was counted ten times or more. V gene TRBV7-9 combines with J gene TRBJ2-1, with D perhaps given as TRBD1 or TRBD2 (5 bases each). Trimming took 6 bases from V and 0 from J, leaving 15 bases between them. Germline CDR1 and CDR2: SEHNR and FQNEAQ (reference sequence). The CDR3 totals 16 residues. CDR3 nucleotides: TGTGCCAGCAGTCCCCTTTGGGGGAGCTCCTACAATGAGCAGTTCTTC. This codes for CASSPLWGSSYNEQFF.

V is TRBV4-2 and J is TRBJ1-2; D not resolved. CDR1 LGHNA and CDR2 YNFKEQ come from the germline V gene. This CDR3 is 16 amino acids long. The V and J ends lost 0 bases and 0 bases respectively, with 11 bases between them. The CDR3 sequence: CASSQDREVANYGYTF. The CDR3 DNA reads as TGTGCCAGCAGCCAAGATAGGGAGGTGGCTAACTATGGCTACACCTTC.

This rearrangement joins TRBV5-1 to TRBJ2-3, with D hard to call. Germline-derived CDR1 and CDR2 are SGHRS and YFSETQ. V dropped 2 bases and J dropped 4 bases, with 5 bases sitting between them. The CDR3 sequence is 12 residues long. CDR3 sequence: CASSFVADTQYF. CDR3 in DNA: TGCGCCAGCAGCTTCGTGGCAGATACGCAGTATTTT.

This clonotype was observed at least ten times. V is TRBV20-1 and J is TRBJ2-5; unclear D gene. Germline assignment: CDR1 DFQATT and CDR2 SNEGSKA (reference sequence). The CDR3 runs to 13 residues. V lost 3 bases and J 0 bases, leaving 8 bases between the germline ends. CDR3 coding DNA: TGCAGTGCTAGTTTCAGGAACCAAGAGACCCAGTACTTC. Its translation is CSASFRNQETQYF.

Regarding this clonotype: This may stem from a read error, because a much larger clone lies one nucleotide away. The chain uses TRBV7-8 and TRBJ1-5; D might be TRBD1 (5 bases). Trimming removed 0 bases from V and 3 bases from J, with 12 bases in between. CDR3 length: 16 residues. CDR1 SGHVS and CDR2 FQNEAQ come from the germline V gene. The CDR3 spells CASSLARGHINQPQHF. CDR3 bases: TGTGCCAGCAGCTTAGCGCGTGGACATATCAATCAGCCCCAGCATTTT. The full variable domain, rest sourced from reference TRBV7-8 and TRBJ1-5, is GAGVSQSPRYKVAKRGQDVALRCDPISGHVSLFWYQQALGQGPEFLTYFQNEAQLDKSGLPSDRFFAERPEGSVSTLKIQRTQQEDSAVYLCASSLARGHINQPQHFGDGTRLSIL.

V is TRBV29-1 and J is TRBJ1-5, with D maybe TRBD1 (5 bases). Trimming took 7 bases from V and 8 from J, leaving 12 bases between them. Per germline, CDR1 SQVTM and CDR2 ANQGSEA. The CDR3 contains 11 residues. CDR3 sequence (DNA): TGCAGCGCCGGGACCCATGAGCCCCAGCATTTT. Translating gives CSAGTHEPQHF.

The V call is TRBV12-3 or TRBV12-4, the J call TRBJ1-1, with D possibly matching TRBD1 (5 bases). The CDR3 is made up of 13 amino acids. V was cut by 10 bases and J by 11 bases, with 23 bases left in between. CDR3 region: CAITRDAGALAFF. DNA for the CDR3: TGTGCCATCACCCGGGACGCCGGAGCGTTGGCTTTCTTT.

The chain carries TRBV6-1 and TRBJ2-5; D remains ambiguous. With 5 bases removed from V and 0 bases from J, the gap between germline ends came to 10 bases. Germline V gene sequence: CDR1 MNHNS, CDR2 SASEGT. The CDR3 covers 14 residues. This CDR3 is CASSITGYQETQYF. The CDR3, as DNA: TGTGCCAGCAGTATAACCGGTTACCAAGAGACCCAGTACTTC.

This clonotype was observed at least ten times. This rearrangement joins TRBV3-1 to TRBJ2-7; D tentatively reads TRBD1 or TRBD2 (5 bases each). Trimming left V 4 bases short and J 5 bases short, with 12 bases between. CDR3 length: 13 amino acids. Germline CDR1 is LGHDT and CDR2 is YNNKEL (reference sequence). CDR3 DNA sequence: TGTGCCAGCAGCCTCCGGGGCGGTCACGAGCAGTACTTC. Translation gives CASSLRGGHEQYF.

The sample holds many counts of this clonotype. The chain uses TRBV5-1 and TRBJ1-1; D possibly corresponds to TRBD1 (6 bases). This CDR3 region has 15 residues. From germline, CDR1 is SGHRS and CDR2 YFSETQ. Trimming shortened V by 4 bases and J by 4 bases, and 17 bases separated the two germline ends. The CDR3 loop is CASSRGGTGSTEAFF. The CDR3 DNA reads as TGCGCCAGCAGCAGGGGGGGAACAGGGTCCACTGAAGCTTTCTTT.

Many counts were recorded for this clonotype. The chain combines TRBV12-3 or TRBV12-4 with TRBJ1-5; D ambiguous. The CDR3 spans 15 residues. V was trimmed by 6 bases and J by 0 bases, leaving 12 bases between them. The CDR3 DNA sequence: TGTGCCAGCAGCTTAAAGGGATATAGCAATCAGCCCCAGCATTTT. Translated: CASSLKGYSNQPQHF.

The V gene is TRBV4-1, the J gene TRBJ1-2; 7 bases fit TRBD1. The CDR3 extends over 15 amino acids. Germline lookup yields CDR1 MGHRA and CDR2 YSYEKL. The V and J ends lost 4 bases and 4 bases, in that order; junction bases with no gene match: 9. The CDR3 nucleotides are TGCGCCAGCAGCCTTACTGGACAGGAGGCCTATGGCTACACCTTC. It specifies CASSLTGQEAYGYTF.